This T cell receptor (beta chain) was captured in a study of cytotoxic CD8 clonotypes in ibrutinib-treated CLL. Study context: Patient counts were 11 relapsed/refractory, around 15 treatment-naive and about 17 IGHV unmutated. Study observations and caveats: Sustained-remission and progressing patients had unequal sampling times. Rare overall, public clonotypes shrank or held steady under therapy. Against age-matched healthy donors, baseline clonality ran higher and tracked circulating CD8+ T-cell counts.

Worth noting for this clone: Its cognate antigen is unknown.

Produced via immunoSEQ multiplex PCR; TCRdb's table is partial and in-frame only. The sample includes around 140,000 clones, 70% to 85% of them seen just once. This clonotype was obtained from a human donor with chronic lymphocytic leukemia. The specimen comprised PBMCs, sampled after 12 months of ibrutinib treatment.

The CDR3 loop reads CASSIQGPGELFF. The CDR3 DNA reads as TGTGCCAGTAGTATACAGGGGCCAGGGGAGCTGTTTTTT. The rearrangement uses TRBV19 and TRBJ2-2; TRBD1 is a possible D gene (6 bases). V was cut by 2 bases and J by 8 bases, with 9 bases left in between. Germline lookup yields CDR1 LNHDA and CDR2 SQIVND (reference sequence). The CDR3 covers 13 residues.